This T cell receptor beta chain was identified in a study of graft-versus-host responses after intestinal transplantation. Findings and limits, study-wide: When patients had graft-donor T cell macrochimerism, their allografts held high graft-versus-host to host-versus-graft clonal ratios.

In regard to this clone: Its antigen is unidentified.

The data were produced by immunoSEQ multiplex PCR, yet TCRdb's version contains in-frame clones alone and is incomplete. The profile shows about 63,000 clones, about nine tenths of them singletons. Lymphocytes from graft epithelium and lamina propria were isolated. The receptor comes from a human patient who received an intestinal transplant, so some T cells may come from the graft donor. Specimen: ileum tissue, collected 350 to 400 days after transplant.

The CDR3 DNA sequence: TGTGCCAGCAGCTCCGGGGTGGCCTACGAGCAGTACTTC. It codes for CASSSGVAYEQYF. The chain joins TRBV7-9 to TRBJ2-7, with D perhaps TRBD2 (5 bases). CDR3 length: 13 residues. V lost 4 bases and J 2 bases, leaving 9 bases between the germline ends. Looked up from germline, CDR1 is SEHNR and CDR2 is FQNEAQ (reference sequence).